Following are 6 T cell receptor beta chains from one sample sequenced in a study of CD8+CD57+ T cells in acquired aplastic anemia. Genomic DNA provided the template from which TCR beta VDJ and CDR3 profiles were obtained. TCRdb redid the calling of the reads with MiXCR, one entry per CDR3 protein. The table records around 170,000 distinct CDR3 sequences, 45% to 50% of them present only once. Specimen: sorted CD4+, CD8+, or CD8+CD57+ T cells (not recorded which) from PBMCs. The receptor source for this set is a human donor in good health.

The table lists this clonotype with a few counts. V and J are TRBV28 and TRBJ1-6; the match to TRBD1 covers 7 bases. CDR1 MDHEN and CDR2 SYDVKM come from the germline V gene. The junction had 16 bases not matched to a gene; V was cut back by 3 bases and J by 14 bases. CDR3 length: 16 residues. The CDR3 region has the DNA TGTGCCAGCAGTTTGAAACAGACAGGGCCCTCCACGTCCCTCCACTTT. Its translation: CASSLKQTGPSTSLHF.

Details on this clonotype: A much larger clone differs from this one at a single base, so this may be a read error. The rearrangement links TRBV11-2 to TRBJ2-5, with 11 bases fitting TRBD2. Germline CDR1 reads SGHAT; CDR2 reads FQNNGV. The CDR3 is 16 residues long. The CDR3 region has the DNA TGTGCCATCAGCCCAAGACTAGCGGGGTACCAAGAGACCCAGTACTTC. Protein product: CAISPRLAGYQETQYF.

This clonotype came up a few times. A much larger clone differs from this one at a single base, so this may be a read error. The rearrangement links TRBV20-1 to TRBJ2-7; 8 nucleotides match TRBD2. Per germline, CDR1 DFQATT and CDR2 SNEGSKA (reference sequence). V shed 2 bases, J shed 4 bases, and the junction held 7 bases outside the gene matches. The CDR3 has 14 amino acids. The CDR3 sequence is CSARISGNRYEQYF. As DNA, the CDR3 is TGCAGTGCTAGAATTAGCGGGAATCGATACGAGCAGTACTTC.

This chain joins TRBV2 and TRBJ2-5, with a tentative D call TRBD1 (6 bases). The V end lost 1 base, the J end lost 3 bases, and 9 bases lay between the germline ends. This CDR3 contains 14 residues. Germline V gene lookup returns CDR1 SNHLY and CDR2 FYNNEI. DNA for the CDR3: TGTGCCAGCAGTGAAGAGCAGGGGAAAGAGACCCAGTACTTC. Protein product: CASSEEQGKETQYF.

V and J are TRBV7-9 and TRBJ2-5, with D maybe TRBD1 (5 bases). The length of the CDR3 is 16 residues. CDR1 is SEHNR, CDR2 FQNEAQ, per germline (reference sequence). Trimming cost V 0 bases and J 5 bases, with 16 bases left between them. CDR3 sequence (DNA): TGTGCCAGCAGCTTAGCGTACGGCCAGGGTGAGGAGACCCAGTACTTC. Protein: CASSLAYGQGEETQYF.

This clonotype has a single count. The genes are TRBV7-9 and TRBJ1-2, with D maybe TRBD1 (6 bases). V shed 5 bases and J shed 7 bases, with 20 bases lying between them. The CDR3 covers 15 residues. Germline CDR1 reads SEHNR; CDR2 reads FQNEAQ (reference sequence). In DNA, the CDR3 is TGTGCCAGCAGCCCGACACAGGGTGTCGGAAGTGGCTACACCTTC. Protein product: CASSPTQGVGSGYTF. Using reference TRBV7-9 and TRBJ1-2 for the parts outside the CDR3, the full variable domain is DTGVSQNPRHKITKRGQNVTFRCDPISEHNRLYWYRQTLGQGPEFLTYFQNEAQLEKSRLLSDRFSAERPKGSFSTLEIQRTEQGDSAMYLCASSPTQGVGSGYTFGSGTRLTVV.